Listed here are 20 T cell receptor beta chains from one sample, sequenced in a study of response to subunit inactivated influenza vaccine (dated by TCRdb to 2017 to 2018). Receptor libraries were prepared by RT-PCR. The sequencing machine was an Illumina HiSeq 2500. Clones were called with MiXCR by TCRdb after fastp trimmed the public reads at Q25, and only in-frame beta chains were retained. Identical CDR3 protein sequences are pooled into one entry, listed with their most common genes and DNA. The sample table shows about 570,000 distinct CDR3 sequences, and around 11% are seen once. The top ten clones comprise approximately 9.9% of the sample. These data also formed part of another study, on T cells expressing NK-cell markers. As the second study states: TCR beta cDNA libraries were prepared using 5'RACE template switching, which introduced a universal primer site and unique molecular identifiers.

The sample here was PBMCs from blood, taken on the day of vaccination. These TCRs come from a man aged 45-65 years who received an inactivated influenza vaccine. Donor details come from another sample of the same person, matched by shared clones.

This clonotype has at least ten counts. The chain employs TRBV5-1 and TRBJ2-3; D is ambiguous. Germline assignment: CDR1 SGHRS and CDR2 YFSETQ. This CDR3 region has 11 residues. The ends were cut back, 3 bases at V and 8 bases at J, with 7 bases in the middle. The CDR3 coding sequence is TGCGCCAGCAGCTCCGGGCCTACGCAGTATTTT. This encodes CASSSGPTQYF.

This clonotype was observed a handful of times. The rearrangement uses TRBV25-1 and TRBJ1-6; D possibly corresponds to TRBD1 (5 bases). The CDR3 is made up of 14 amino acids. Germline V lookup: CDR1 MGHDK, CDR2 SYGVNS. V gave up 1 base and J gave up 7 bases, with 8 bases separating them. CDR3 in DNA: TGTGCCAGCAGTGAATCAGGGTGGAATTCACCCCTCCACTTT. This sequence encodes CASSESGWNSPLHF.

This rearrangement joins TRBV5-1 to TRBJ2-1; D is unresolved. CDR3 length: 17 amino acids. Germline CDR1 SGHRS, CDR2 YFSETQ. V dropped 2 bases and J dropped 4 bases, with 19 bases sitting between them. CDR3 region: CASSFGTTGVNYNEQFF. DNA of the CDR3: TGCGCCAGCAGCTTTGGAACGACGGGCGTTAATTACAATGAGCAGTTCTTC.

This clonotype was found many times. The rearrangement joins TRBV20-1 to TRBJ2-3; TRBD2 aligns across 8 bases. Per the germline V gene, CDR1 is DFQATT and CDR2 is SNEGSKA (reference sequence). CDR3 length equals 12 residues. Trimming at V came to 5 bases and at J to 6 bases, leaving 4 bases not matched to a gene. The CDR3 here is CSASGGWDTQYF. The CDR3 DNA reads TGCAGTGCTTCGGGAGGGTGGGATACGCAGTATTTT.

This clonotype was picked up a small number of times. The CDR3 DNA reads TGTGCCAGCAGTAGACTAGCGGGGGGGAAATCAGATACGCAGTATTTT. Its translation is CASSRLAGGKSDTQYF. The chain carries TRBV3-1 and TRBJ2-3, with 14 bases identical to TRBD2. The CDR3 totals 16 residues. After removal of 6 bases from V and 4 bases from J, the junction contained 6 bases not matched to a gene. From germline, CDR1 is LGHDT and CDR2 YNNKEL (reference sequence).

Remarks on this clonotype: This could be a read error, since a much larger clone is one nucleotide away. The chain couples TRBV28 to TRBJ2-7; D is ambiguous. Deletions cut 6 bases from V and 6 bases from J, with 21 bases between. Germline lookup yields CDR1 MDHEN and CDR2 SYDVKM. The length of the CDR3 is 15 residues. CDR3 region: CASRLPRWTIGEQYF. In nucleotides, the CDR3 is TGTGCCAGCAGACTACCGAGATGGACCATAGGCGAGCAGTACTTC.

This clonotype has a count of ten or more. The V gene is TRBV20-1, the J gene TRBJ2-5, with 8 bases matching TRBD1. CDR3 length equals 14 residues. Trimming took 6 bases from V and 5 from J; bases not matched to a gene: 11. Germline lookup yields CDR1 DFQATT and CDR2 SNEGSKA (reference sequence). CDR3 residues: CSAIPGGAFETQYF. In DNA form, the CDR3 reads TGCAGTGCCATCCCAGGGGGCGCTTTTGAGACCCAGTACTTC.

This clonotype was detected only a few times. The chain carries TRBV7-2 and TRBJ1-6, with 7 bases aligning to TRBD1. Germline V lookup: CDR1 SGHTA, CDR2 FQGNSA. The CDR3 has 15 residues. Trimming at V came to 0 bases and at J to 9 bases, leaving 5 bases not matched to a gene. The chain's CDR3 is CASSLAKQGSSPLHF. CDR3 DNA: TGTGCCAGCAGCTTAGCGAAACAGGGGAGTTCACCCCTCCACTTT.

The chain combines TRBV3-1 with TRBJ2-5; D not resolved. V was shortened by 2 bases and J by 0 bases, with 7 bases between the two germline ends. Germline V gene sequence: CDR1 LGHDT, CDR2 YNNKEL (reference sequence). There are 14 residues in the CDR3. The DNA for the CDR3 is TGTGCCAGCAGCCAAACCAGGAACCAAGAGACCCAGTACTTC. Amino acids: CASSQTRNQETQYF.

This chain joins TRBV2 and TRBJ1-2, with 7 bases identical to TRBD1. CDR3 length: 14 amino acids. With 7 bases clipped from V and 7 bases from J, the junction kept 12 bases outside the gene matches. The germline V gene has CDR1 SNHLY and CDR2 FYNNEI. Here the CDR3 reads CASNRGDSAGGYTF. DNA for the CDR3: TGTGCCAGCAACCGAGGGGACAGTGCTGGTGGCTACACCTTC. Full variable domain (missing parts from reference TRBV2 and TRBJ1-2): EPEVTQTPSHQVTQMGQEVILRCVPISNHLYFYWYRQILGQKVEFLVSFYNNEISEKSEIFDDQFSVERPDGSNFTLKIRSTKLEDSAMYFCASNRGDSAGGYTFGSGTRLTVV.

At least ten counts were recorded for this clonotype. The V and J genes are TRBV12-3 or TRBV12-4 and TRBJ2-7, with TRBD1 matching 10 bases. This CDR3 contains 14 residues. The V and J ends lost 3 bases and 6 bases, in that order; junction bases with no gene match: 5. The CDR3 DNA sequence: TGTGCCAGCAGTTTCCGGGACAGGGGATCCGAGCAGTACTTC. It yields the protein CASSFRDRGSEQYF.

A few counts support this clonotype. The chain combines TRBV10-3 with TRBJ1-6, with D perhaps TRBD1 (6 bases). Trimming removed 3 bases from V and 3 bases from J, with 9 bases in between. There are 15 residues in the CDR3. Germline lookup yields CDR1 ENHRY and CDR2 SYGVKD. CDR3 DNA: TGTGCCATCAGTGAAGGACAGCGCTATAATTCACCCCTCCACTTT. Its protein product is CAISEGQRYNSPLHF.

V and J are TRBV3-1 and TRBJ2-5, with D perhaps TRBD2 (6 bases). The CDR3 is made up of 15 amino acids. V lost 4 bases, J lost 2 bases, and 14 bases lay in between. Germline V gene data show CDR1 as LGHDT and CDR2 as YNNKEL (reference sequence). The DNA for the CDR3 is TGTGCCAGCAGCCCATCTTGGGACTTTCAAGAGACCCAGTACTTC. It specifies CASSPSWDFQETQYF.

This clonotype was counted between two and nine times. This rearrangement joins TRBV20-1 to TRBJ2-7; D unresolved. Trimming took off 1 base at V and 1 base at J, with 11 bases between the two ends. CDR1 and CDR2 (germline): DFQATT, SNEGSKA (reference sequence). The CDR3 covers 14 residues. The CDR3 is CSARVRVRSYEQYF. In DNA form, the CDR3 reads TGCAGTGCTAGAGTTCGTGTCAGATCCTACGAGCAGTACTTC.

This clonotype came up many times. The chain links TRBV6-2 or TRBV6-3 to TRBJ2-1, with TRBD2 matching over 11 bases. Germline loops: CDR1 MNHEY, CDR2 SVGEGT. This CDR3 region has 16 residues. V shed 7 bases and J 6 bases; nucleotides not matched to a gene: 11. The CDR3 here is CASKKGLAVVRNEQFF. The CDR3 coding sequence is TGTGCCAGCAAAAAGGGACTAGCGGTAGTCCGCAATGAGCAGTTCTTC.

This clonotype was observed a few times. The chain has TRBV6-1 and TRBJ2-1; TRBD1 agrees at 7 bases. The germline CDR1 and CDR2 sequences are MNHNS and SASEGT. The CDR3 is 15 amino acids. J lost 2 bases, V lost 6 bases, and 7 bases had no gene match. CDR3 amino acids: CASSPTTGTYNEQFF. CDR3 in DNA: TGTGCCAGCAGCCCCACGACAGGGACCTACAATGAGCAGTTCTTC.

The CDR3 DNA is TGTGCCAGCAGTTACTCGAACCGTGGAAACACCATATATTTT. It yields the protein CASSYSNRGNTIYF. The chain carries TRBV6-5 and TRBJ1-3, with no clear D. The CDR3 has 14 residues. Germline CDR1 MNHEY, CDR2 SVGAGI. Trimming took 0 bases from V and 3 from J, leaving 6 bases between them.

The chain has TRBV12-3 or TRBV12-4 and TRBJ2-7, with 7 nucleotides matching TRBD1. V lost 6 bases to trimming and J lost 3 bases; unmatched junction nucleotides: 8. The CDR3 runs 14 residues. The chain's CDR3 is CASSQRGPRYEQYF. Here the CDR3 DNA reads TGTGCCAGCAGCCAGAGGGGGCCTCGCTACGAGCAGTACTTC.

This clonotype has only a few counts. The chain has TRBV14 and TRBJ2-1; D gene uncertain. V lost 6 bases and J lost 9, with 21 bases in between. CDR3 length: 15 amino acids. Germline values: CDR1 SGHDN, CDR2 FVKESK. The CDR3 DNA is TGTGCCAGCAGTTCCACATCGGAGAACGTGGGTGAGCAGTTCTTC. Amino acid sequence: CASSSTSENVGEQFF.

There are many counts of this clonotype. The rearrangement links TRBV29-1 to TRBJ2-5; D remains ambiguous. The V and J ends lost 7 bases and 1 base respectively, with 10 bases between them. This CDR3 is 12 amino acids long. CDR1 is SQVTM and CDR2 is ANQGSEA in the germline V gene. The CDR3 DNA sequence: TGCAGCGCTGCCTTAAGCCAAGAGACCCAGTACTTC. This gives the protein CSAALSQETQYF.